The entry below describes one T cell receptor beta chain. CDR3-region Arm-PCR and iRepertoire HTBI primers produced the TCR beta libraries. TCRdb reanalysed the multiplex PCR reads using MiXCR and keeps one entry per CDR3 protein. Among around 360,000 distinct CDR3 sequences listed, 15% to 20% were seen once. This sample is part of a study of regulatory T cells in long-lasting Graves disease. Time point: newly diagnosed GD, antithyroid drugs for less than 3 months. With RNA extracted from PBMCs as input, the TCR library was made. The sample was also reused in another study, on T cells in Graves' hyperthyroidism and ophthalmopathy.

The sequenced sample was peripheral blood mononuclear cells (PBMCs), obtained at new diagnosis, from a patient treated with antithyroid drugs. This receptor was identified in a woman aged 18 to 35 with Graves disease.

The CDR3 region is CASSNRDRVDGYTF. In nucleotides, the CDR3 is TGTGCCAGCAGTAACCGGGACAGGGTAGATGGCTACACCTTC. J is TRBJ1-2 and V is TRBV12-3 or TRBV12-4, with 9 bases aligning to TRBD1. The CDR3 has 14 amino acids. Trimming cost V 5 bases and J 6 bases; bases outside gene matches: 7.